A selection of T cell receptor beta chains follows, all from one sample in a study of blood T cells in healthy people across ages. Via MiXCR, TCRdb re-called the 5' RACE reads, giving one row per CDR3 protein. This sample has 800,000 or so distinct CDR3 sequences; about half occur once, and the top ten carry less than 20%. What was sequenced was blood. Every receptor here comes from an elderly man in good health. Both conserved end residues are part of each CDR3. The order of the fields is D gene, clone size, CDR3 length, J gene, V gene, CDR3 DNA, CDR3 protein. D genes are given only for firm matches. A row's size may be missing; if present it is once, few, many or a size class.

d_call: -; clone_size: -; cdr3_length: 13; j_call: TRBJ2-2; v_call: TRBV20-1; cdr3_nt: TGCAGTGCTAGGAACCAGCGCGGCGGGGAGCTGTTTTTT; cdr3_aa: CSARNQRGGELFF
d_call: -; clone_size: -; cdr3_length: 15; j_call: TRBJ2-1; v_call: TRBV5-1; cdr3_nt: TGCGCCAGCAGTCCTTATGGACTGGTTTCCAATGAGCAGTTCTTC; cdr3_aa: CASSPYGLVSNEQFF
d_call: -; clone_size: -; cdr3_length: 12; j_call: TRBJ2-7; v_call: TRBV29-1; cdr3_nt: TGCAGCGTTGAAGTGGGAGACTACGAGCAGTACTTC; cdr3_aa: CSVEVGDYEQYF
d_call: -; clone_size: few; cdr3_length: 15; j_call: TRBJ2-5; v_call: TRBV7-9; cdr3_nt: TGTGCCAGCAGCTTAGCTGGATCAAGAGGGGAGACCCAGTACTTC; cdr3_aa: CASSLAGSRGETQYF
d_call: -; clone_size: many; cdr3_length: 14; j_call: TRBJ2-7; v_call: TRBV5-4; cdr3_nt: TGTGCCAGCAGCTCCGACGACAGGTTCCACGAGCAGTACTTC; cdr3_aa: CASSSDDRFHEQYF
d_call: -; clone_size: -; cdr3_length: 16; j_call: TRBJ2-1; v_call: TRBV20-1; cdr3_nt: TGCAGTGCTGAGGGGACCTCGACGAGCTCCTACAATGAGCAGTTCTTC; cdr3_aa: CSAEGTSTSSYNEQFF
d_call: -; clone_size: -; cdr3_length: 15; j_call: TRBJ2-2; v_call: TRBV20-1; cdr3_nt: TGCAGTGCTAGAGATGCCAGGGGGGACACCGGGGAGCTGTTTTTT; cdr3_aa: CSARDARGDTGELFF
d_call: -; clone_size: -; cdr3_length: 16; j_call: TRBJ2-3; v_call: TRBV5-6; cdr3_nt: TGTGCCAGCAGCGTTGGACTAAAAGGGGTCACAGATACGCAGTATTTT; cdr3_aa: CASSVGLKGVTDTQYF
d_call: -; clone_size: few; cdr3_length: 13; j_call: TRBJ2-7; v_call: TRBV5-1; cdr3_nt: TGCGCCAGCAGCTGGGGGGACGGGACCGAGCAGTACTTC; cdr3_aa: CASSWGDGTEQYF
d_call: -; clone_size: few; cdr3_length: 15; j_call: TRBJ2-7; v_call: TRBV7-2; cdr3_nt: TGTGTCAGCAGCTCGGTGGCAGGGGTGTGGGGAGAGCAGTACTTC; cdr3_aa: CVSSSVAGVWGEQYF
d_call: -; clone_size: -; cdr3_length: 13; j_call: TRBJ2-7; v_call: TRBV20-1; cdr3_nt: TGCAGTGCTAGAGATTTCAGCTCCTACGAGCAGTACTTC; cdr3_aa: CSARDFSSYEQYF
d_call: TRBD1; clone_size: many; cdr3_length: 15; j_call: TRBJ1-2; v_call: TRBV29-1; cdr3_nt: TGCAGCGTTGAAGAAACGACAGGGATGGACTATGGCTACACCTTC; cdr3_aa: CSVEETTGMDYGYTF
d_call: TRBD2; clone_size: -; cdr3_length: 16; j_call: TRBJ2-3; v_call: TRBV9; cdr3_nt: TGTGCCAGCAGCGCCCCTACTAGCGGTTACACAGATACGCAGTATTTT; cdr3_aa: CASSAPTSGYTDTQYF
d_call: -; clone_size: few; cdr3_length: 14; j_call: TRBJ2-1; v_call: TRBV27; cdr3_nt: TGTGCCAGCGGTTTGGGCCAGGGGCAATATGAGCAGTTCTTC; cdr3_aa: CASGLGQGQYEQFF
d_call: -; clone_size: few; cdr3_length: 11; j_call: TRBJ2-7; v_call: TRBV25-1; cdr3_nt: TGTGCCAGCAGTGTTTCGGGCGAGCAGTACTTC; cdr3_aa: CASSVSGEQYF
d_call: -; clone_size: few; cdr3_length: 15; j_call: TRBJ2-7; v_call: TRBV4-2; cdr3_nt: TGTGCCAGCAGCCAAACCCAGGGGGAGGTTCGCGAGCAGTACTTC; cdr3_aa: CASSQTQGEVREQYF
d_call: TRBD2; clone_size: many; cdr3_length: 14; j_call: TRBJ2-5; v_call: TRBV20-1; cdr3_nt: TGCAGTGCAACCCTAGCGGGAGGTGGGGAGACCCAGTACTTC; cdr3_aa: CSATLAGGGETQYF
d_call: TRBD1; clone_size: few; cdr3_length: 15; j_call: TRBJ1-4; v_call: TRBV25-1; cdr3_nt: TGTGCCAGCAGTGAATTGTACAGGGGAAATGAAAAACTGTTTTTT; cdr3_aa: CASSELYRGNEKLFF
d_call: -; clone_size: -; cdr3_length: 16; j_call: TRBJ2-7; v_call: TRBV4-2; cdr3_nt: TGTGCCAGCAGCCAAGATGCCCTGGGAGGCCTCTACGAGCAGTACTTC; cdr3_aa: CASSQDALGGLYEQYF
d_call: TRBD1; clone_size: -; cdr3_length: 14; j_call: TRBJ2-1; v_call: TRBV5-1; cdr3_nt: TGCGCCAGCAGCATACGACAGGGCTACAATGAGCAGTTCTTC; cdr3_aa: CASSIRQGYNEQFF
d_call: -; clone_size: -; cdr3_length: 12; j_call: TRBJ1-2; v_call: TRBV29-1; cdr3_nt: TGCAGCGCTGGCGCCGAGGGCTATGGCTACACCTTC; cdr3_aa: CSAGAEGYGYTF
d_call: -; clone_size: few; cdr3_length: 12; j_call: TRBJ2-1; v_call: TRBV24-1; cdr3_nt: TGTGCCACCAGCGGGACCTACAATGAGCAGTTCTTC; cdr3_aa: CATSGTYNEQFF
d_call: TRBD2; clone_size: many; cdr3_length: 15; j_call: TRBJ2-3; v_call: TRBV12-3/TRBV12-4; cdr3_nt: TGTGCCAGCACCAGCGCGGGAGGGCCGTCGGATACGCAGTATTTT; cdr3_aa: CASTSAGGPSDTQYF
d_call: -; clone_size: -; cdr3_length: 13; j_call: TRBJ1-1; v_call: TRBV9; cdr3_nt: TGTGCCAGCAGCGTGTTTACGGCCACTGAAGCTTTCTTT; cdr3_aa: CASSVFTATEAFF
d_call: -; clone_size: few; cdr3_length: 15; j_call: TRBJ2-7; v_call: TRBV3-1; cdr3_nt: TGTGCCAGCAGCCAAGGCATAGGGGTGGCTGGCGAGCAGTACTTC; cdr3_aa: CASSQGIGVAGEQYF
d_call: TRBD1; clone_size: -; cdr3_length: 14; j_call: TRBJ1-6; v_call: TRBV15; cdr3_nt: TGTGCCACCAGCGGACAGGGAAGGGGTTCACCCCTCCACTTT; cdr3_aa: CATSGQGRGSPLHF
d_call: TRBD1; clone_size: few; cdr3_length: 15; j_call: TRBJ1-4; v_call: TRBV6-6; cdr3_nt: TGTGCCAGCAGCGACAGGGGTGGGACTAATGAAAAACTGTTTTTT; cdr3_aa: CASSDRGGTNEKLFF
d_call: -; clone_size: -; cdr3_length: 14; j_call: TRBJ2-7; v_call: TRBV7-9; cdr3_nt: TGTGCCAGCAGTTCTAGACAGGATACTTACGAGCAGTACTTC; cdr3_aa: CASSSRQDTYEQYF
d_call: -; clone_size: -; cdr3_length: 15; j_call: TRBJ1-3; v_call: TRBV5-1; cdr3_nt: TGCGCCAGCAGTTTCCAGGGTGAGGTTGGAAACACCATATATTTT; cdr3_aa: CASSFQGEVGNTIYF
d_call: TRBD2; clone_size: -; cdr3_length: 17; j_call: TRBJ2-3; v_call: TRBV7-3; cdr3_nt: TGTGCCAGCAGCTTAACACGCCTAGCGGGAAGCACAGATACGCAGTATTTT; cdr3_aa: CASSLTRLAGSTDTQYF
d_call: TRBD2; clone_size: -; cdr3_length: 13; j_call: TRBJ2-5; v_call: TRBV5-1; cdr3_nt: TGCGCCAGCAGAAACCTACTAGCGGGAGGACAGTACTTC; cdr3_aa: CASRNLLAGGQYF
d_call: -; clone_size: few; cdr3_length: 16; j_call: TRBJ1-5; v_call: TRBV28; cdr3_nt: TGTGCCAGCAGTTTGACCCTAGACAGGCGGTATCAGCCCCAGCATTTT; cdr3_aa: CASSLTLDRRYQPQHF
d_call: -; clone_size: once; cdr3_length: 12; j_call: TRBJ2-2; v_call: TRBV27; cdr3_nt: TGTGCCAGCGGCCTTAACACCGGGGAGCTGTTTTTT; cdr3_aa: CASGLNTGELFF
d_call: -; clone_size: -; cdr3_length: 16; j_call: TRBJ1-5; v_call: TRBV5-1; cdr3_nt: TGCGCCAGCAGCTTGGACGGGCAGGGCTCCAATCAGCCCCAGCATTTT; cdr3_aa: CASSLDGQGSNQPQHF
d_call: -; clone_size: many; cdr3_length: 13; j_call: TRBJ2-1; v_call: TRBV28; cdr3_nt: TGTGCCAGCAGTCGTTTAGCTGGCAATGAGCAGTTCTTC; cdr3_aa: CASSRLAGNEQFF
d_call: TRBD2; clone_size: -; cdr3_length: 13; j_call: TRBJ2-1; v_call: TRBV28; cdr3_nt: TGTGCCAGCAGGACTAGCGGGAGTAGTGAGCAGTTCTTC; cdr3_aa: CASRTSGSSEQFF
d_call: -; clone_size: -; cdr3_length: 15; j_call: TRBJ1-2; v_call: TRBV12-3/TRBV12-4; cdr3_nt: TGTGCCAGCAGTTCTCCAGGGAGTTCGCACTATGGCTACACCTTC; cdr3_aa: CASSSPGSSHYGYTF
d_call: -; clone_size: few; cdr3_length: 14; j_call: TRBJ2-5; v_call: TRBV20-1; cdr3_nt: TGCAGTGCCCCCGGCGCTAGTGGGATGGAGACCCAGTACTTC; cdr3_aa: CSAPGASGMETQYF
d_call: -; clone_size: -; cdr3_length: 15; j_call: TRBJ2-5; v_call: TRBV9; cdr3_nt: TGTGCCAGCAGCCCCGGGACTCAAAGGGGCACTGAGCAGTACTTC; cdr3_aa: CASSPGTQRGTEQYF
d_call: -; clone_size: -; cdr3_length: 11; j_call: TRBJ1-1; v_call: TRBV2; cdr3_nt: TGTGCCAGCATTTACTCGGGGGGCGCTTTCTTT; cdr3_aa: CASIYSGGAFF
d_call: -; clone_size: few; cdr3_length: 13; j_call: TRBJ2-7; v_call: TRBV4-1; cdr3_nt: TGCGCCAGCAGCCAAGAGGCAGGTTACGAGCAGTACTTC; cdr3_aa: CASSQEAGYEQYF
d_call: -; clone_size: -; cdr3_length: 17; j_call: TRBJ1-1; v_call: TRBV7-9; cdr3_nt: TGTGCCAGCAGCTTAATTGGGATAACAGGAAGGAACACTGAAGCTTTCTTT; cdr3_aa: CASSLIGITGRNTEAFF
d_call: -; clone_size: few; cdr3_length: 15; j_call: TRBJ2-3; v_call: TRBV6-5; cdr3_nt: TGTGCCAGCAGTTACGATCTAGGGAGCACAGATACGCAGTATTTT; cdr3_aa: CASSYDLGSTDTQYF
d_call: TRBD2; clone_size: few; cdr3_length: 15; j_call: TRBJ2-7; v_call: TRBV15; cdr3_nt: TGTGCCACCAGCAGAGATATAGCGGGAGCCTACGAGCAGTACTTC; cdr3_aa: CATSRDIAGAYEQYF
d_call: TRBD2; clone_size: -; cdr3_length: 17; j_call: TRBJ2-3; v_call: TRBV24-1; cdr3_nt: TGTGCCACCAGTGATCGACCGGGACTAGCGGGAGTCAATACGCAGTATTTT; cdr3_aa: CATSDRPGLAGVNTQYF
d_call: TRBD2; clone_size: few; cdr3_length: 14; j_call: TRBJ2-7; v_call: TRBV6-6; cdr3_nt: TGTGCCAGCAGTGCGCCGGGACTAAATTACGAGCAGTACTTC; cdr3_aa: CASSAPGLNYEQYF
d_call: TRBD1; clone_size: -; cdr3_length: 15; j_call: TRBJ2-7; v_call: TRBV28; cdr3_nt: TGTGCCAGCAGAGACGGACAGGGCGGTTCCTACGAGCAGTACTTC; cdr3_aa: CASRDGQGGSYEQYF
d_call: TRBD2; clone_size: -; cdr3_length: 15; j_call: TRBJ2-2; v_call: TRBV7-3; cdr3_nt: TGTGCCAGCAGCTTCCACGGACTAGCCCCCGGGGAGCTGTTTTTT; cdr3_aa: CASSFHGLAPGELFF
d_call: TRBD2; clone_size: few; cdr3_length: 16; j_call: TRBJ2-5; v_call: TRBV27; cdr3_nt: TGTGCCAGCAGTGTAACTATCGGGAGGGCCTCAGAGACCCAGTACTTC; cdr3_aa: CASSVTIGRASETQYF
d_call: -; clone_size: -; cdr3_length: 16; j_call: TRBJ2-1; v_call: TRBV7-3; cdr3_nt: TGTGCCAGCAGCCCCCGGACAGCTGTCTCCTACAATGAGCAGTTCTTC; cdr3_aa: CASSPRTAVSYNEQFF
d_call: -; clone_size: few; cdr3_length: 14; j_call: TRBJ2-3; v_call: TRBV7-2; cdr3_nt: TGTGCCAGCAGCTTATCGGCGTCGGGAGATACGCAGTATTTT; cdr3_aa: CASSLSASGDTQYF
d_call: -; clone_size: few; cdr3_length: 14; j_call: TRBJ2-1; v_call: TRBV12-3/TRBV12-4; cdr3_nt: TGTGCCAGCAGTTTATCCTCCTCGGGGAATGAGCAGTTCTTC; cdr3_aa: CASSLSSSGNEQFF
d_call: -; clone_size: -; cdr3_length: 16; j_call: TRBJ2-7; v_call: TRBV21-1; cdr3_nt: TGTGCCAGCAGCGGTCCCCAAGATGGATTGGCCTACGAGCAGTACTTC; cdr3_aa: CASSGPQDGLAYEQYF
d_call: TRBD1; clone_size: -; cdr3_length: 11; j_call: TRBJ2-7; v_call: TRBV29-1; cdr3_nt: TGCAGCGCCGGGACAGGCGGCGAGCAGTACTTC; cdr3_aa: CSAGTGGEQYF
d_call: -; clone_size: many; cdr3_length: 14; j_call: TRBJ2-1; v_call: TRBV5-1; cdr3_nt: TGCGCCAGCAGCTTGCAGGGACCCTACAATGAGCAGTTCTTC; cdr3_aa: CASSLQGPYNEQFF
d_call: -; clone_size: -; cdr3_length: 15; j_call: TRBJ1-4; v_call: TRBV2; cdr3_nt: TGTGCCAGCAGTCCTACCCCCGCAACTAATGAAAAACTGTTTTTT; cdr3_aa: CASSPTPATNEKLFF
d_call: -; clone_size: -; cdr3_length: 15; j_call: TRBJ1-6; v_call: TRBV27; cdr3_nt: TGTGCCAGCAGTTTATCTGGGGACGTAGGTTCACCCCTCCACTTT; cdr3_aa: CASSLSGDVGSPLHF
d_call: -; clone_size: -; cdr3_length: 12; j_call: TRBJ1-2; v_call: TRBV3-1; cdr3_nt: TGTGCCAGCAGCCAACAGATCACGGGCTACACCTTC; cdr3_aa: CASSQQITGYTF
d_call: -; clone_size: -; cdr3_length: 14; j_call: TRBJ2-3; v_call: TRBV5-4; cdr3_nt: TGTGCCAGCAGCCCCGGGCTCCGCGGAGATACGCAGTATTTT; cdr3_aa: CASSPGLRGDTQYF